Included here is one T cell receptor (beta chain) sequence, with context. Its antigen is undetermined. This entry belongs to a study of lymphopenia after photon versus proton radiotherapy. Overall study findings and caveats: Better survival with proton therapy was suggested as possible, not demonstrated. A bigger post-nadir fall in TCR diversity correlated inversely with survival time in deceased patients. After the lymphocyte nadir, photon-treated repertoires showed oligoclonal expansion, especially of CD8+ Temra cells.

Only in-frame clones appear in the TCRdb table, and some are missing; sequencing was by immunoSEQ multiplex PCR. The sample consists of 22,000 or so clones, about 83% of them appearing once. CDR3 length equals 14 residues. Germline V lookup: CDR1 WSHSY, CDR2 SAAADI. Trimming pared 4 bases from V and 2 bases from J, leaving 12 bases between. The receptor comes from a woman between 50 and 59 years old with pancreatic cancer. This specimen consisted of peripheral blood, obtained from a patient treated with photon-based radiotherapy. The J gene is TRBJ2-7, the V gene TRBV10-2, with D possibly being TRBD1 or TRBD2 (5 bases each). The CDR3 sequence: CASSAPEGPYEQYF. The CDR3 nucleotides read TGCGCCAGCAGTGCCCCCGAGGGGCCCTACGAGCAGTACTTC.